These T cell receptor beta chains were read from a single sample in a study of T-cell memory formation after mild COVID-19. TCRdb reanalysed the 5' RACE reads using MiXCR and keeps one entry per CDR3 protein. Among 150,000 to 200,000 distinct CDR3 sequences listed, around 10% were seen once. Sequenced sample: PBMCs or a T cell subset sorted from them (not recorded which). The receptors derive from a man aged 18 to 30 who had mild COVID-19 (a few samples of this study predate the infection). Cell type and time point are not known. Both conserved end residues are part of each CDR3.

v_gene: TRBV30
j_gene: TRBJ2-5
CDR3aa: CAWSVQGGETQYF

v_gene: TRBV4-2
j_gene: TRBJ2-2
CDR3aa: CASSSDTGTSDVTGELFF

v_gene: TRBV7-2
j_gene: TRBJ2-1
CDR3aa: CASSSWRLAGGNEQFF

v_gene: TRBV7-9
j_gene: TRBJ2-1
CDR3aa: CASSLAEWQTRGNEQFF

v_gene: TRBV6-2/TRBV6-3
j_gene: TRBJ2-5
CDR3aa: CASIRSGEETQYF

v_gene: TRBV5-1
j_gene: TRBJ2-2
CDR3aa: CASSLRDRGPPGELFF

v_gene: TRBV4-1
j_gene: TRBJ1-2
CDR3aa: CASSQPREGGAKNGYTF

v_gene: TRBV29-1
j_gene: TRBJ1-4
CDR3aa: CSVGRGMDEKLFF

v_gene: TRBV29-1
j_gene: TRBJ1-1
CDR3aa: CSVGGRNTEAFF

v_gene: TRBV20-1
j_gene: TRBJ2-7
CDR3aa: CSARGTGHSSYEQYF